Listed here are 27 T cell receptor beta chains from one sample, sequenced in a study of shared clonotypes between healthy human individuals. This table comes from immunoSEQ multiplex PCR, and its TCRdb copy is limited to in-frame clones, with some not included. The sample yields over a million clones, about four fifths seen once. Sequences were obtained from memory CD4+ T cells from PBMCs. Subset: CD45RA-negative fraction. These receptors came from a man aged 18 to 29 in good health. Some clones in this sample may be carry-over from other donors' samples.

This chain uses TRBV5-4 with TRBJ2-7, with D perhaps TRBD2 (6 bases). This CDR3 is 15 amino acids long. Germline-derived CDR1 and CDR2 are SGHNT and YYREEE (reference sequence). Trimming removed 4 bases from V and 1 base from J, with 15 bases in between. Here the CDR3 DNA reads TGTGCCAGCAGCCCCCCTCCGGGGGAGTCCTACGAGCAGTACTTC. It yields the protein CASSPPPGESYEQYF.

Turning to this clone: The identical CDR3 is also encoded by other nucleotide sequences in the sample. The rearrangement joins TRBV10-3 to TRBJ1-1; D perhaps matches TRBD1 (5 bases). The V end lost 1 base, the J end lost 1 base, and 7 bases lay between the germline ends. The CDR3 length is 14 residues. Per germline, CDR1 ENHRY and CDR2 SYGVKD. In DNA form, the CDR3 reads TGTGCCATCAGTGAGTTGGGGGGGAACACTGAAGCTTTCTTT. Encoded protein: CAISELGGNTEAFF.

The chain has TRBV7-2 and TRBJ2-1; 9 positions match TRBD1. The CDR3 is made up of 15 amino acids. CDR1 is SGHTA and CDR2 is FQGNSA in the germline V gene. V lost 1 base, J lost 7 bases, and 5 bases stayed unmatched. The CDR3: CASSLEQGAGNEQFF. The CDR3 bases are TGTGCCAGCAGCTTAGAACAGGGGGCTGGGAATGAGCAGTTCTTC. The whole variable domain, remainder taken from reference TRBV7-2 and TRBJ2-1, is GAGVSQSPSNKVTEKGKDVELRCDPISGHTALYWYRQSLGQGLEFLIYFQGNSAPDKSGLPSDRFSAERTGGSVSTLTIQRTQQEDSAVYLCASSLEQGAGNEQFFGPGTRLTVL.

This chain uses TRBV28 with TRBJ1-4; D gene ambiguous. Trimming shortened V by 5 bases and J by 6 bases, and 7 bases separated the two germline ends. Germline CDR1 and CDR2: MDHEN and SYDVKM. The CDR3 loop spans 12 amino acids. CDR3 in amino acids: CASSPRDEKLFF. The CDR3 DNA is TGTGCCAGCAGTCCCCGCGATGAAAAACTGTTTTTT. Filled out from reference TRBV28 and TRBJ1-4, the complete variable domain reads DVKVTQSSRYLVKRTGEKVFLECVQDMDHENMFWYRQDPGLGLRLIYFSYDVKMKEKGDIPEGYSVSREKKERFSLILESASTNQTSMYLCASSPRDEKLFFGSGTQLSVL.

This clone was counted once. DNA of the CDR3: TGTGCCACCAGCAGAGAATCCGGCAGAACTAATGAAAAACTGTTTTTT. Translated, it gives CATSRESGRTNEKLFF. V is TRBV15 and J is TRBJ1-4; D uncertain. Germline V lookup: CDR1 LNHNV, CDR2 YYDKDF (reference sequence). The CDR3 runs 16 residues. With 0 bases removed from V and 1 base from J, the gap between germline ends came to 9 bases.

This clone occurred many times. This chain connects TRBV7-2 to TRBJ1-3, with 10 bases lining up with TRBD1. V lost 5 bases and J lost 6; bases outside the gene matches: 7. CDR1 SGHTA and CDR2 FQGNSA come from the germline V gene. This CDR3 contains 15 residues. The CDR3 protein is CASSRVGTGVNTIYF. DNA for the CDR3: TGTGCCAGCAGCCGAGTCGGGACAGGGGTAAACACCATATATTTT.

This chain links TRBV5-1 with TRBJ2-3; 7 bases fit TRBD1. Trimming removed 6 bases from V and 4 bases from J; junction bases left unmatched: 11. Per germline, CDR1 SGHRS and CDR2 YFSETQ. The CDR3 contains 15 residues. CDR3 sequence reads: CASKSLGQGADTQYF. The CDR3 coding sequence is TGCGCCAGCAAATCCCTAGGTCAGGGGGCAGATACGCAGTATTTT. Filled out from reference TRBV5-1 and TRBJ2-3, the complete variable domain reads KAGVTQTPRYLIKTRGQQVTLSCSPISGHRSVSWYQQTPGQGLQFLFEYFSETQRNKGNFPGRFSGRQFSNSRSEMNVSTLELGDSALYLCASKSLGQGADTQYFGPGTRLTVL.

The chain uses TRBV5-6 and TRBJ2-7; D could derive from TRBD1 or TRBD2 (5 bases each). Germline values: CDR1 SGHDT, CDR2 YYEEEE. V was clipped by 2 bases and J by 6 bases, with 12 bases between them. This CDR3 is built from 13 residues. The CDR3 nucleotides are TGTGCCAGCAGCTTCAGGGACGAGGGCGAGCAGTACTTC. Protein product: CASSFRDEGEQYF.

This sequence joins TRBV5-8 and TRBJ2-2, with D unresolved. The CDR3 spans 13 residues. Looked up from germline, CDR1 is SGHTS and CDR2 is YDEGEE. V lost 2 bases and J 3 bases, leaving 5 bases between the germline ends. Written as DNA, the CDR3 is TGTGCCAGCAGCTTAAGATACACCGGGGAGCTGTTTTTT. Translating gives CASSLRYTGELFF. The full variable domain, in which reference TRBV5-8 and TRBJ2-2 provide the parts outside the CDR3, is EAGVTQSPTHLIKTRGQQATLRCSPISGHTSVYWYQQALGLGLQFLLWYDEGEERNRGNFPPRFSGRQFPNYSSELNVNALELEDSALYLCASSLRYTGELFFGEGSRLTVL.

This clone was counted a single time. The chain combines TRBV4-1 with TRBJ2-2; D uncertain. Germline-derived CDR1 and CDR2 are MGHRA and YSYEKL. This CDR3 is 13 amino acids long. The V end lost 4 bases, the J end lost 6 bases, and 9 bases lay between the germline ends. CDR3 in DNA: TGCGCCAGCAGCCGGCGACTCCCCGGGGAGCTGTTTTTT. Amino acids: CASSRRLPGELFF.

The rearrangement joins TRBV18 to TRBJ2-4; D perhaps matches TRBD2 (5 bases). The CDR3 has 13 residues. The V end was cut by 3 bases, the J end by 6 bases, with 9 bases between. The germline gives CDR1 KGHSH, CDR2 LQKENI. CDR3 coding DNA: TGTGCCAGCTCACCGGGAGATTCAAACATTCAGTACTTC. It encodes CASSPGDSNIQYF.

In the case of this clone: Distinct nucleotide sequences in the sample also encode this CDR3. This rearrangement joins TRBV6-5 to TRBJ2-2; a weak D match, TRBD1 (6 bases). Germline V gene lookup returns CDR1 MNHEY and CDR2 SVGAGI. The CDR3 consists of 14 residues. The ends were cut back, 6 bases at V and 2 bases at J, with 10 bases in the middle. CDR3 coding DNA: TGTGCCAGCAGATTGGACAGAAACACCGGGGAGCTGTTTTTT. The encoded protein is CASRLDRNTGELFF.

The chain carries TRBV19 and TRBJ2-7; 8 bases line up with TRBD1. This CDR3 is 13 amino acids long. In germline, CDR1 is LNHDA, CDR2 SQIVND (reference sequence). Losses at the gene ends were 8 bases for V and 4 bases for J; bases not matched to a gene: 7. In nucleotides, the CDR3 is TGTGCCAGTGCCCGAGACAGGGGTTACGAGCAGTACTTC. Residues: CASARDRGYEQYF.

The chain combines TRBV10-1 with TRBJ1-5, with D maybe TRBD1 (5 bases). The V gene's germline CDR1 is WNHNN and CDR2 SYGVQD (reference sequence). CDR3 length: 12 amino acids. V lost 7 bases, J lost 4 bases, and 8 bases lay in between. The CDR3 sequence is CASTTVNQPQHF. The CDR3 DNA follows: TGCGCCAGCACGACAGTTAATCAGCCCCAGCATTTT.

This clone was counted between two and nine times. This chain links TRBV6-6 with TRBJ2-2; D gene unclear. The germline gives CDR1 MNHNY, CDR2 SVGAGI (reference sequence). The CDR3 is made up of 14 amino acids. The ends were cut back, 1 base at V and 8 bases at J, with 11 bases in the middle. In nucleotides, the CDR3 is TGTGCCAGCAGTTACTGGTCCGATGGAGGGGAGCTGTTTTTT. This sequence encodes CASSYWSDGGELFF.

This clone was seen more than once but under ten times. The chain is built from TRBV5-6 and TRBJ2-1; TRBD2 aligns across 13 bases. The CDR3 spans 17 residues. Germline V CDR1 and CDR2: SGHDT, YYEEEE. V gave up 4 bases and J gave up 16 bases; unmatched junction bases: 20. The DNA of the CDR3 is TGTGCCAGCAGCAACGAACTTCTTGGACTAGCGGGAGAAAAAGGATTCTTC. Protein sequence: CASSNELLGLAGEKGFF. Drawing the rest from reference TRBV5-6 and TRBJ2-1, the complete variable domain is DAGVTQSPTHLIKTRGQQVTLRCSPKSGHDTVSWYQQALGQGPQFIFQYYEEEERQRGNFPDRFSGHQFPNYSSELNVNALLLGDSALYLCASSNELLGLAGEKGFFGPGTRLTVL.

Concerning this clone: Additional DNA sequences in this sample encode the identical CDR3. This chain links TRBV6-5 with TRBJ2-3; 9 positions agree with TRBD1. The J segment lost 1 base and the V segment lost 4 bases, leaving 0 bases of the junction unmatched. The CDR3 runs to 14 residues. CDR1 is MNHEY and CDR2 is SVGAGI in the germline V gene. CDR3 DNA: TGTGCCAGCAGTTGGGACAGGGGCACAGATACGCAGTATTTT. Translated: CASSWDRGTDTQYF.

CDR3 nucleotide sequence: TGTGCCAGCGGGGACGCAGGGGGCCAAAACGAGCAGTACTTC. It translates to CASGDAGGQNEQYF. J is TRBJ2-7 and V is TRBV28; 8 positions match TRBD1. Looked up from germline, CDR1 is MDHEN and CDR2 is SYDVKM. The trim removed 8 bases at V and 5 bases at J, leaving 11 bases unmatched. This CDR3 comprises 14 residues.

The chain is built from TRBV5-4 and TRBJ2-7; possible D gene TRBD1, 6 bases. Germline lookup yields CDR1 SGHNT and CDR2 YYREEE (reference sequence). The V end lost 0 bases, the J end lost 2 bases, and 15 bases lay between the germline ends. CDR3 length: 16 residues. CDR3 amino acids: CASSLALGATTYEQYF. The CDR3, as DNA: TGTGCCAGCAGCTTGGCCTTGGGGGCTACCACCTACGAGCAGTACTTC.

The chain employs TRBV4-1 and TRBJ1-4; D is possibly TRBD1 (5 bases). CDR1 and CDR2 (germline): MGHRA, YSYEKL. The CDR3 spans 15 residues. V lost 1 base, J lost 8 bases, and 14 bases lay in between. CDR3 sequence: CASSQVDSQYEKLFF. In DNA, the CDR3 is TGCGCCAGCAGCCAAGTCGACAGCCAATACGAAAAACTGTTTTTT.

The chain uses TRBV19 and TRBJ1-5; TRBD1 might be the D (5 bases). Germline loops: CDR1 LNHDA, CDR2 SQIVND (reference sequence). The CDR3 totals 14 residues. Between the trimmed V and J ends, which lost 6 bases and 5 bases, there was a span of 14 bases. CDR3: CASSLWDGYQPQHF. The CDR3 bases are TGTGCCAGTAGCCTTTGGGACGGCTATCAGCCCCAGCATTTT.

The V gene is TRBV5-1, the J gene TRBJ2-5; TRBD1 is a possible D gene (6 bases). The CDR3 sequence is 14 residues long. CDR1 and CDR2 from the germline V gene are SGHRS and YFSETQ. V gave up 4 bases and J gave up 0 bases, with 10 bases separating them. This chain's CDR3 is CASSIQGYQETQYF. CDR3 in DNA: TGCGCCAGCAGCATTCAGGGGTACCAAGAGACCCAGTACTTC.

V and J are TRBV19 and TRBJ1-2, with D possibly matching TRBD1 (6 bases). This CDR3 region has 15 residues. Trimming removed 3 bases at V and 6 bases at J, with 17 bases between. CDR1 LNHDA and CDR2 SQIVND come from the germline V gene (reference sequence). CDR3 protein: CASSIGGTKPNGYTF. In nucleotides, the CDR3 is TGTGCCAGTAGTATCGGCGGGACAAAACCCAATGGCTACACCTTC.

This clone has only one observation. V and J are TRBV28 and TRBJ2-7, with TRBD1 matching over 8 bases. The junction had 5 bases not matched to a gene; V was cut back by 1 base and J by 3 bases. The germline CDR1 and CDR2 sequences are MDHEN and SYDVKM. The CDR3 has 15 residues. CDR3 in amino acids: CASSLFRTGFYEQYF. For the CDR3, the DNA is TGTGCCAGCAGTTTATTTCGGACAGGGTTCTACGAGCAGTACTTC.

The CDR3 spells CASSLSGGSREQFF. DNA of the CDR3: TGTGCCAGCAGCTTAAGTGGGGGTAGCAGAGAGCAGTTCTTC. The V call is TRBV7-9, the J call TRBJ2-1; the D gene could be TRBD1 or TRBD2 (5 bases each). V lost 2 bases, J lost 10 bases, and 15 bases lay in between. The CDR3 contains 14 residues. From germline, CDR1 is SEHNR and CDR2 FQNEAQ (reference sequence).

In its sample, this clone was seen once. This chain uses TRBV6-1 with TRBJ2-1; 7 bases match TRBD2. This CDR3 spans 16 amino acids. V lost 4 bases, J lost 3 bases, and 9 bases stayed unmatched. The V gene's germline CDR1 is MNHNS and CDR2 SASEGT. CDR3 nucleotide sequence: TGTGCCAGCAGTGCCCCGAGGCCTAGCGGCTACAATGAGCAGTTCTTC. Its protein product is CASSAPRPSGYNEQFF.

The gene calls are TRBV5-4 and TRBJ1-5; D gene unclear. This CDR3 contains 14 residues. The ends were cut back, 0 bases at V and 1 base at J, with 5 bases in the middle. Germline lookup yields CDR1 SGHNT and CDR2 YYREEE (reference sequence). In nucleotides, the CDR3 is TGTGCCAGCAGCTTGGAACCGAGCAATCAGCCCCAGCATTTT. It codes for CASSLEPSNQPQHF.